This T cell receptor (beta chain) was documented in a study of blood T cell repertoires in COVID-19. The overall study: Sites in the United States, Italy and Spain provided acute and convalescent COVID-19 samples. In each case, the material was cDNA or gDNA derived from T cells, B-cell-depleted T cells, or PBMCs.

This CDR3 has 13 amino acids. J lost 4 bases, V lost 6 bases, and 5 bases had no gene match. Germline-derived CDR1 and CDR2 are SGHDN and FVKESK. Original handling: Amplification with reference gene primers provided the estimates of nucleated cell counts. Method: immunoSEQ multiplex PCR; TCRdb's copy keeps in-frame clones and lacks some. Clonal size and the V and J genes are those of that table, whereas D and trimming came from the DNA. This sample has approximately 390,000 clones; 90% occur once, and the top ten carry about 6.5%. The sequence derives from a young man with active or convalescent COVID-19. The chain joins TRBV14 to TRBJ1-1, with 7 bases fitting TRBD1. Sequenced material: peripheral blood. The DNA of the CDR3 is TGTGCCAGCAGGCCGACAGGGAGCACTGAAGCTTTCTTT. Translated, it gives CASRPTGSTEAFF. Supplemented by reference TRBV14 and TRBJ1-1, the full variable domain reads EAGVTQFPSHSVIEKGQTVTLRCDPISGHDNLYWYRRVMGKEIKFLLHFVKESKQDESGMPNNRFLAERTGGTYSTLKVQPAELEDSGVYFCASRPTGSTEAFFGQGTRLTVV.